These 32 T cell receptor beta chains originate from one sample sequenced in a study of regulatory dendritic cells for organ transplantation. Their cognate antigens are unknown. Only in-frame clones appear in the TCRdb table, and some are missing; sequencing was by immunoSEQ multiplex PCR. The table records approximately 22,000 clones, about 85% of them present only once. Sorted subsets were CFSE-labeled and cultured less than six days with allogeneic dendritic cells. The sequenced sample consisted of naive CD4+ T cells from blood cultured with dendritic cells. The subset: CD45RA+ naive T cells. Every receptor here comes from a human donor in good health.

Concerning this clone itself: The junction departs from germline at one end; a sequencing error may be responsible. J is TRBJ2-2 and V is TRBV27; D is uncertain. Germline CDR1 and CDR2: MNHEY and SMNVEV (reference sequence). The CDR3 is 11 residues long. In nucleotides, the CDR3 is TGCTATCGCGCGGCGGCCGGGGAGCTGTTTTTT. It codes for CYRAAAGELFF.

V and J are TRBV7-3 and TRBJ2-3; the match to TRBD2 covers 9 bases. In germline, CDR1 is SGHTA, CDR2 FQGTGA. The CDR3 covers 17 residues. Trimming removed 5 bases from V and 4 bases from J; junction bases left unmatched: 13. CDR3 bases: TGTGCCAGCAGCCCAACCCCACGCGGGGGGGGCCCAGATACGCAGTATTTT. Amino acids: CASSPTPRGGGPDTQYF.

The CDR3 DNA sequence: TGTGCCAGCAGCTTTCGTAGCCTAACCACCACCGGGGAGCTGTTTTTT. This translates into CASSFRSLTTTGELFF. The rearrangement links TRBV11-2 to TRBJ2-2; D uncertain. The length of the CDR3 is 16 residues. Looked up from germline, CDR1 is SGHAT and CDR2 is FQNNGV. V lost 3 bases to trimming and J lost 4 bases, with 15 bases between them.

This chain links TRBV30 with TRBJ1-1; no firm D call. V was pared by 3 bases and J by 1 base, with 6 bases between. The CDR3 runs to 12 residues. The germline CDR1 and CDR2 sequences are GTSNPN and SVGIG (reference sequence). CDR3 sequence (DNA): TGTGCCTGGAGGCTCGCGAACACTGAAGCTTTCTTT. Translation gives CAWRLANTEAFF.

The V call is TRBV7-3, the J call TRBJ2-1, with a possible D match to TRBD1 (6 bases). Germline V gene lookup returns CDR1 SGHTA and CDR2 FQGTGA. The CDR3 extends over 12 amino acids. V lost 5 bases, J lost 10 bases, and 12 bases lay in between. CDR3 coding DNA: TGTGCCAGCAGCCGAGACGGGACAGAGCAGTTCTTC. Its protein product is CASSRDGTEQFF.

The V gene is TRBV25-1, the J gene TRBJ1-1, with D hard to call. This CDR3 has 14 amino acids. Germline assignment: CDR1 MGHDK and CDR2 SYGVNS. V lost 4 bases and J lost 1, with 10 bases in between. This chain's CDR3 is CASSGAPRNTEAFF. In nucleotides, the CDR3 is TGTGCCAGCAGTGGGGCCCCCCGGAACACTGAAGCTTTCTTT. The whole variable domain, filled in from reference TRBV25-1 and TRBJ1-1, reads EADIYQTPRYLVIGTGKKITLECSQTMGHDKMYWYQQDPGMELHLIHYSYGVNSTEKGDLSSESTVSRIRTEHFPLTLESARPSHTSQYLCASSGAPRNTEAFFGQGTRLTVV.

This clone showed up just a few times. J is TRBJ1-2 and V is TRBV9; D may be TRBD1 (5 bases). V lost 1 base, J lost 3 bases, and 13 bases lay in between. The CDR3 contains 15 residues. CDR1 and CDR2 from the germline V gene are SGDLS and YYNGEE. The CDR3 sequence is CASSVQAGIYYGYTF. CDR3 sequence (DNA): TGTGCCAGCAGCGTACAGGCAGGGATTTACTATGGCTACACCTTC.

This chain connects TRBV6-4 to TRBJ1-2; D uncertain. Germline V gives CDR1 MRHNA, CDR2 SNTAGT. V was trimmed by 6 bases and J by 5 bases, leaving 16 bases between them. The CDR3 is made up of 14 amino acids. CDR3 sequence reads: CASRNPRTAYGYTF. The CDR3 DNA sequence: TGTGCCAGCAGAAACCCAAGGACGGCATATGGCTACACCTTC.

J is TRBJ2-3 and V is TRBV30, with D possibly TRBD2 on 5 matching bases. Trimming cost V 3 bases and J 2 bases, with 12 bases left between them. Germline lookup yields CDR1 GTSNPN and CDR2 SVGIG (reference sequence). The CDR3 spans 14 residues. The CDR3 sequence is CAWRASGNTDTQYF. CDR3 coding DNA: TGTGCCTGGAGGGCCAGCGGCAACACAGATACGCAGTATTTT.

The genes are TRBV15 and TRBJ2-7; unclear D gene. Germline V CDR1 and CDR2: LNHNV, YYDKDF (reference sequence). V lost 0 bases, J lost 3 bases, and 6 bases lay in between. This CDR3 is 13 amino acids long. CDR3 protein: CATSRDRYYEQYF. CDR3 in DNA: TGTGCCACCAGCAGAGATAGGTACTACGAGCAGTACTTC.

The chain couples TRBV7-6 to TRBJ1-1; 9 positions match TRBD1. Germline V gene data show CDR1 as SGHVS and CDR2 as FNYEAQ. This CDR3 has 16 amino acids. V shed 5 bases and J 4 bases; nucleotides not matched to a gene: 11. CDR3 sequence reads: CASSPIGGDRATEAFF. CDR3 in DNA: TGTGCCAGCAGCCCAATAGGGGGGGACAGGGCCACTGAAGCTTTCTTT. The full variable domain, completed using reference TRBV7-6 and TRBJ1-1, is GAGVSQSPRYKVTKRGQDVALRCDPISGHVSLYWYRQALGQGPEFLTYFNYEAQQDKSGLPNDRFSAERPEGSISTLTIQRTEQRDSAMYRCASSPIGGDRATEAFFGQGTRLTVV.

The chain couples TRBV18 to TRBJ1-5; D unclear. There are 15 residues in the CDR3. Germline V gene sequence: CDR1 KGHSH, CDR2 LQKENI. Trimming took 3 bases from V and 0 from J, leaving 9 bases between them. CDR3 sequence (DNA): TGTGCCAGCTCACCGTCCAGAAATAGCAATCAGCCCCAGCATTTT. As protein: CASSPSRNSNQPQHF.

V usage is TRBV4-3 and J usage is TRBJ2-1; 11 nucleotides align to TRBD2. CDR1 and CDR2 (germline): LGHNA, YSLEER. The J segment lost 12 bases and the V segment lost 0 bases, leaving 7 bases of the junction unmatched. The CDR3 loop spans 15 amino acids. The CDR3, as DNA: TGCGCCAGCAGCCAAGATAAACTAGCGGGAGTGACGCAGTTCTTC. The encoded protein is CASSQDKLAGVTQFF.

The chain is built from TRBV14 and TRBJ2-3; D uncertain. V lost 0 bases, J lost 0 bases, and 13 bases lay in between. The CDR3 extends over 17 amino acids. The germline gives CDR1 SGHDN, CDR2 FVKESK. The CDR3 coding sequence is TGTGCCAGCAGCCAAGATCTTGGCAGGTGGAGCACAGATACGCAGTATTTT. It codes for CASSQDLGRWSTDTQYF.

V is TRBV13 and J is TRBJ1-2; D perhaps matches TRBD1 (5 bases). The ends were cut back, 1 base at V and 8 bases at J, with 14 bases in the middle. The germline V gene encodes CDR1 PRHDT and CDR2 FYEKMQ (reference sequence). The CDR3 loop spans 14 amino acids. The CDR3 sequence is CASSLAGSVGGYTF. The CDR3 DNA is TGTGCCAGCAGCTTAGCAGGGTCGGTCGGGGGCTACACCTTC. Full variable domain (outside the CDR3, taken from reference TRBV13 and TRBJ1-2): AAGVIQSPRHLIKEKRETATLKCYPIPRHDTVYWYQQGPGQDPQFLISFYEKMQSDKGSIPDRFSAQQFSDYHSELNMSSLELGDSALYFCASSLAGSVGGYTFGSGTRLTVV.

This clone turned up a few times. The V gene is TRBV18, the J gene TRBJ1-2, with 7 bases identical to TRBD1. CDR1 KGHSH and CDR2 LQKENI come from the germline V gene. This CDR3 is built from 14 residues. J was trimmed by 3 bases and V by 4 bases; bases with no gene match: 5. The CDR3 sequence is CASSRQGMDYGYTF. The CDR3 DNA reads as TGTGCCAGCTCACGACAGGGTATGGACTATGGCTACACCTTC. The variable domain in full, with the rest retrieved from reference TRBV18 and TRBJ1-2, is NAGVMQNPRHLVRRRGQEARLRCSPMKGHSHVYWYRQLPEEGLKFMVYLQKENIIDESGMPKERFSAEFPKEGPSILRIQQVVRGDSAAYFCASSRQGMDYGYTFGSGTRLTVV.

The rearrangement joins TRBV6-6 to TRBJ2-7; 11 bases fit TRBD2. The V and J ends lost 7 bases and 7 bases, in that order; junction bases with no gene match: 6. The germline CDR1 and CDR2 sequences are MNHNY and SVGAGI (reference sequence). The CDR3 sequence is 13 residues long. CDR3 protein: CASMLAGGGEQYF. As DNA, the CDR3 is TGTGCCAGCATGCTAGCGGGAGGCGGGGAGCAGTACTTC.

The genes are TRBV29-1 and TRBJ2-1, with 16 bases fitting TRBD2. The CDR3 is made up of 22 amino acids. Germline V CDR1 and CDR2: SQVTM, ANQGSEA. V lost 6 bases to trimming and J lost 4 bases; unmatched junction nucleotides: 24. The CDR3 bases are TGCAGCGTCCGTGGGCCGGGACTAGCGGGAGGGCCCTCTCTCCCTCAATACAATGAGCAGTTCTTC. Protein sequence: CSVRGPGLAGGPSLPQYNEQFF.

The chain uses TRBV7-9 and TRBJ2-7; the D gene could be TRBD1 or TRBD2 (5 bases each). Trimming cost V 2 bases and J 5 bases, with 10 bases left between them. This CDR3 comprises 13 residues. Germline values: CDR1 SEHNR, CDR2 FQNEAQ (reference sequence). DNA for the CDR3: TGTGCCAGCAGCTTAACGGGGCCGAACGAGCAGTACTTC. Its protein is CASSLTGPNEQYF.

CDR3 coding DNA: TGTGCCAGCAGCTTAGAATTGAACACTGAAGCTTTCTTT. The encoded protein is CASSLELNTEAFF. This rearrangement joins TRBV7-9 to TRBJ1-1; no definite D call. V was trimmed by 1 base and J by 0 bases, leaving 3 bases between them. CDR3 length: 13 residues. Germline V lookup: CDR1 SEHNR, CDR2 FQNEAQ (reference sequence).

This sequence joins TRBV15 and TRBJ2-5; no definite D call. Trimming left V 0 bases short and J 7 bases short, with 9 bases between. CDR1 and CDR2 (germline): LNHNV, YYDKDF (reference sequence). The CDR3 extends over 13 amino acids. This CDR3 reads CATSRDIYGTQYF. CDR3 coding DNA: TGTGCCACCAGCAGAGATATCTATGGGACCCAGTACTTC.

CDR3 residues: CSVRGQETQYF. CDR3 DNA: TGCAGCGTCAGGGGGCAAGAGACCCAGTACTTC. The V gene is TRBV29-1, the J gene TRBJ2-5; 7 bases match TRBD1. CDR3 size: 11 residues. The ends lost 6 bases at V and 2 bases at J; junction bases unmatched: 0. Germline assignment: CDR1 SQVTM and CDR2 ANQGSEA.

The genes are TRBV7-9 and TRBJ1-1; unclear D gene. The CDR3 has 14 amino acids. Germline-derived CDR1 and CDR2 are SEHNR and FQNEAQ (reference sequence). Trimming shortened V by 3 bases and J by 2 bases, and 10 bases separated the two germline ends. The CDR3, as DNA: TGTGCCAGCAGCTTTGTGGGCCCAAACACTGAAGCTTTCTTT. Its protein is CASSFVGPNTEAFF.

The chain has TRBV6-6 and TRBJ2-7; D might be TRBD1 or TRBD2, each matching 5 bases. Trimming left V 5 bases short and J 9 bases short, with 26 bases between. Per germline, CDR1 MNHNY and CDR2 SVGAGI (reference sequence). This CDR3 comprises 16 residues. CDR3 sequence: CASSGLGTSEVRGQYF. The CDR3 DNA is TGTGCCAGCAGTGGCTTAGGGACCTCGGAAGTTCGCGGGCAGTACTTC.

The rearrangement links TRBV27 to TRBJ2-1, with D perhaps being TRBD1 or TRBD2 (6 bases each). V lost 6 bases to trimming and J lost 5 bases, with 20 bases between them. CDR1 is MNHEY, CDR2 SMNVEV, per germline (reference sequence). The CDR3 length is 16 residues. CDR3: CASSLPQGRSNNEQFF. CDR3 bases: TGTGCCAGCAGCTTACCCCAGGGGAGGTCAAACAATGAGCAGTTCTTC.

J is TRBJ1-2 and V is TRBV28; D gene ambiguous. CDR3 length equals 14 residues. V was clipped by 8 bases and J by 1 base, with 14 bases between them. Germline loops: CDR1 MDHEN, CDR2 SYDVKM. Here the CDR3 DNA reads TGTGCCAGCGGAGACCAGATTTTTAACTATGGCTACACCTTC. Translated, it gives CASGDQIFNYGYTF.

The chain has TRBV7-3 and TRBJ2-3; D possibly corresponds to TRBD1 (5 bases). Germline V gene sequence: CDR1 SGHTA, CDR2 FQGTGA. Trimming removed 0 bases from V and 4 bases from J, with 17 bases in between. The CDR3 spans 17 residues. The chain's CDR3 is CASSLTGRKGRADTQYF. The CDR3, as DNA: TGTGCCAGCAGCTTAACTGGGCGTAAGGGGCGAGCAGATACGCAGTATTTT.

Turning to this clone: Different DNA sequences within this sample yield the same CDR3. The rearrangement links TRBV5-4 to TRBJ2-5; D not resolved. Germline assignment: CDR1 SGHNT and CDR2 YYREEE (reference sequence). The CDR3 length is 14 residues. Trimming pared 2 bases from V and 1 base from J, leaving 9 bases between. CDR3 residues: CASSLFPTQETQYF. DNA for the CDR3: TGTGCCAGCAGCTTATTCCCCACCCAAGAGACCCAGTACTTC.

The chain combines TRBV6-6 with TRBJ1-1; TRBD1 might be the D (6 bases). V dropped 6 bases and J dropped 3 bases, with 17 bases sitting between them. The CDR3 runs to 15 residues. Germline V gene lookup returns CDR1 MNHNY and CDR2 SVGAGI (reference sequence). The CDR3 DNA reads as TGTGCCAGCAGGGAACCGGGACACCAGGACACTGAAGCTTTCTTT. As protein: CASREPGHQDTEAFF.

The chain carries TRBV14 and TRBJ1-1; no firm D call. The CDR3 sequence is 14 residues long. Germline-derived CDR1 and CDR2 are SGHDN and FVKESK. Trimming removed 4 bases at V and 0 bases at J, with 9 bases between. CDR3 coding DNA: TGTGCCAGCAGCCCTGGACGGGTGAACACTGAAGCTTTCTTT. This translates into CASSPGRVNTEAFF.

The sample holds one count of this clone. The chain carries TRBV28 and TRBJ2-7, with 11 bases identical to TRBD1. The V gene end was trimmed by 1 base and the J gene end by 5 bases; junction bases not matched to a gene: 7. Germline lookup yields CDR1 MDHEN and CDR2 SYDVKM. This CDR3 is 16 amino acids long. This chain's CDR3 is CASSLLPGQGGNEQYF. CDR3 DNA: TGTGCCAGCAGTTTATTGCCGGGACAGGGGGGTAACGAGCAGTACTTC.

V and J are TRBV4-3 and TRBJ2-1; D perhaps matches TRBD2 (5 bases). CDR1 and CDR2 (germline): LGHNA, YSLEER. The CDR3 loop spans 16 amino acids. V was pared by 4 bases and J by 0 bases, with 13 bases between. CDR3: CASSRLAKSSYNEQFF. Written as DNA, the CDR3 is TGCGCCAGCAGCCGCTTAGCGAAAAGCTCCTACAATGAGCAGTTCTTC.